The subject of this entry is one T cell receptor beta chain. Its antigen is unknown. Germline V CDR1 and CDR2: LNHNV, YYDKDF (reference sequence). The CDR3 extends over 13 amino acids. Germline trimming cut 10 bases from V and 1 base from J; bases unmatched to any gene: 6. These data originate in a study of shared clonotypes between healthy human individuals. Study observations and caveats: Several donors showed sharing of about 4.7% of naive CD4 clonotypes. Depth was large, yet rarefaction showed that sorted-subset sequencing was incomplete. Only blood samples were collected, and tissue repertoires likely differ. Since donors were few, the genetic and exposure-history diversity represented was limited.

Data came from immunoSEQ multiplex PCR; TCRdb stores just in-frame clones and leaves some out. The sample shows 550,000 to 800,000 clones, around 90% of them seen only once. Sequenced: memory CD8+ T cells from PBMCs. Stated subset: CD45RO+ cells pooled with CCR7-negative TemRA cells. This chain uses TRBV15 with TRBJ1-1; TRBD1 agrees at 7 bases. This sequence was found in a man between 18 and 35 years old in good health. Some clones in this sample may be carry-over from other donors' samples. The CDR3 sequence: CAIGDRANTEAFF. The CDR3 coding sequence is TGTGCCATAGGAGACAGGGCGAACACTGAAGCTTTCTTT.